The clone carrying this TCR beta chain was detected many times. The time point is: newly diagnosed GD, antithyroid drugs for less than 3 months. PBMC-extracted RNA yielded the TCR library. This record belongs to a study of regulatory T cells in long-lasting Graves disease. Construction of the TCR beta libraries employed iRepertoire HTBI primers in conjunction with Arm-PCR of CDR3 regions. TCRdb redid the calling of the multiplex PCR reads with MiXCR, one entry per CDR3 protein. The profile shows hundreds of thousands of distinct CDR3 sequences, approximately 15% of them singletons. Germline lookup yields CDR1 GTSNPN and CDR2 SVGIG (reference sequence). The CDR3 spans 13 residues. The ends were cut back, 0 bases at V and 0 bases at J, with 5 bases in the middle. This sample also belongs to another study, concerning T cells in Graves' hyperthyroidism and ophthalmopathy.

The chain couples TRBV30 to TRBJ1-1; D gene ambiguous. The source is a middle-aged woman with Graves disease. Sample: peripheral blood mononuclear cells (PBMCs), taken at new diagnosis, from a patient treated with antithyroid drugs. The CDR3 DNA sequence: TGTGCCTGGAGTGTTTGGGTGAACACTGAAGCTTTCTTT. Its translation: CAWSVWVNTEAFF.